This T cell receptor beta chain stems from a study of low-dose radiotherapy and immunotherapy resistance in tumors. Study summary: Every 2 weeks, cohort 1 got 0.5 Gy, reaching 6.5 Gy to the planning target volume. The study administered intravenous cyclophosphamide at 200 mg/m2 every two weeks, one day ahead of radiation and immunotherapy. Oral aspirin at 300 mg was taken daily by patients for four cycles, beginning on cycle 1 day 1.

Stated time point: before trial treatment. Every donor's regimen consisted of nivolumab, ipilimumab, aspirin, low-dose cyclophosphamide and low-dose radiotherapy. Covering alpha and beta chains, TRAV- and TRBV-specific primers were used for the first-strand cDNA. With a V-primer adapter and a constant-region primer, TCRs were amplified for approximately 19 PCR cycles. TCRdb re-called the reads with MiXCR, one entry per CDR3 protein. The sample has about 39,000 distinct CDR3 sequences, around a third seen once. At least ten counts were recorded for this clonotype. The CDR3 has 15 amino acids. Germline CDR1 reads LNHDA; CDR2 reads SQIVND (reference sequence). The V end lost 7 bases, the J end lost 1 base, and 14 bases lay between the germline ends.

The chain couples TRBV19 to TRBJ1-5; no definite D call. The material was PBMCs, obtained before treatment. This clonotype originated in a male donor with gallbladder cancer. The CDR3 bases are TGTGCCAGTACCACTCCGACATGGAGCAATCAGCCCCAGCATTTT. It translates to CASTTPTWSNQPQHF.